The rows below give T cell receptor beta chains drawn from one sample of a study of neurological immune-mediated disorders. TCRdb redid the calling of the 5' RACE reads with MiXCR, one entry per CDR3 protein. The data contain 120,000 or so distinct CDR3 sequences, roughly 3.1% of them seen just once; the ten biggest clones take up over 1%. The specimen was PBMCs. Every receptor here comes from a woman between 25 and 40 years old with multiple sclerosis. The CDR3 runs from the conserved cysteine through the conserved F or W. Fields, in order: D gene, V gene, J gene, clone size, CDR3 DNA, CDR3 protein. The D gene is left open where the match is weak. The size entry gives how often the clone was seen (once, few, many) or a class if it is expanded.

D gene: TRBD2
V gene: TRBV29-1
J gene: TRBJ2-2
clone size: many
CDR3 DNA: TGCAGCGTTGGGACTAGCGGGAGTCTAGGGGAGCTGTTTTTT
CDR3 protein: CSVGTSGSLGELFF

D gene: -
V gene: TRBV5-6
J gene: TRBJ1-1
clone size: many
CDR3 DNA: TGTGCCAGCAGCTTCGGGTTAGAGGGACCTTTCTTT
CDR3 protein: CASSFGLEGPFF

D gene: -
V gene: TRBV7-8
J gene: TRBJ2-5
clone size: many
CDR3 DNA: TGTGCCAGCAGCTTAGGGAGGGCAGGGGCCGAAGAGACCCAGTACTTC
CDR3 protein: CASSLGRAGAEETQYF

D gene: -
V gene: TRBV5-8
J gene: TRBJ2-6
clone size: many
CDR3 DNA: TGTGCCAGCAGCTTGGAAGGGTCTGGGGCCAACGTCCTGACTTTC
CDR3 protein: CASSLEGSGANVLTF

D gene: -
V gene: TRBV4-1
J gene: TRBJ1-3
clone size: many
CDR3 DNA: TGCGCCAGCTCTGGGAGGGCAGAAACGTTTGCTGGAAACACCATATATTTT
CDR3 protein: CASSGRAETFAGNTIYF

D gene: -
V gene: TRBV6-2/TRBV6-3
J gene: TRBJ2-3
clone size: many
CDR3 DNA: TGTGCCAGCAGCGCGGGGTTTTCGACAGATACGCAGTATTTT
CDR3 protein: CASSAGFSTDTQYF

D gene: -
V gene: TRBV20-1
J gene: TRBJ2-1
clone size: few
CDR3 DNA: TGCAGTGCTAGCAAGGCAGGGTTTAGCTCCTACAATGAGCAGTTCTTC
CDR3 protein: CSASKAGFSSYNEQFF

D gene: -
V gene: TRBV20-1
J gene: TRBJ1-1
clone size: many
CDR3 DNA: TGCAGTGCTCGGACCGATTACACTGAAGCTTTCTTT
CDR3 protein: CSARTDYTEAFF

D gene: -
V gene: TRBV5-1
J gene: TRBJ2-7
clone size: many
CDR3 DNA: TGCGCCAGCAGCCAATGGACTGGCCTGGAGCAGTACTTC
CDR3 protein: CASSQWTGLEQYF

D gene: TRBD1
V gene: TRBV5-1
J gene: TRBJ1-2
clone size: many
CDR3 DNA: TGCGCCAGTGGACAGGGGGCGTGGGGCTACACCTTC
CDR3 protein: CASGQGAWGYTF

D gene: TRBD1
V gene: TRBV6-2/TRBV6-3
J gene: TRBJ2-1
clone size: many
CDR3 DNA: TGTGCCAGCAGAGAGGACAGGAACAATGAGCAGTTCTTC
CDR3 protein: CASREDRNNEQFF